The rows below give T cell receptor beta chains drawn from one sample of a study of blood T cells in healthy people across ages. TCRdb recomputed calls from the 5' RACE reads with MiXCR, one row per CDR3 protein. Of approximately 730,000 distinct CDR3 sequences listed, about 48% are singletons. The sample was blood. The receptors originated from a man aged 80 or over in good health. Each CDR3 is given with its conserved first and last residue. Each record gives: D gene, clone size, V gene, J gene, CDR3 DNA, CDR3 protein. The D gene is left open where the match is weak. The listing skips clone size in some rows; elsewhere it reads once, few, many or a size class.

d_call: .
clone_size: many
v_call: TRBV18
j_call: TRBJ2-7
cdr3_nt: TGTGCCAGCTCAACCTCCTCCTACGAGCAGTACTTC
cdr3_aa: CASSTSSYEQYF

d_call: TRBD1
clone_size: .
v_call: TRBV10-1
j_call: TRBJ1-4
cdr3_nt: TGCGCCAGCAGTGAGTCAGAAGGGGGCCGAGAAAAACTGTTTTTT
cdr3_aa: CASSESEGGREKLFF

d_call: .
clone_size: .
v_call: TRBV7-6
j_call: TRBJ1-1
cdr3_nt: TGTGCCAGCAGCCCAGACTCTGGCACTGAAGCTTTCTTT
cdr3_aa: CASSPDSGTEAFF

d_call: .
clone_size: few
v_call: TRBV7-9
j_call: TRBJ2-4
cdr3_nt: TGTGCCAGCAGCTTAGTTCAGGGGACGGGCCTCCTAGCCAAAAACATTCAGTACTTC
cdr3_aa: CASSLVQGTGLLAKNIQYF

d_call: .
clone_size: few
v_call: TRBV6-6
j_call: TRBJ2-7
cdr3_nt: TGTGCCAGCAGTTACCAGGCGGGGCCTTCCCACGAGCAGTACTTC
cdr3_aa: CASSYQAGPSHEQYF

d_call: TRBD1
clone_size: .
v_call: TRBV5-1
j_call: TRBJ2-1
cdr3_nt: TGCGCCAGCAGCTTGGAGGGACAGGGTCCAAATGAGCAGTTCTTC
cdr3_aa: CASSLEGQGPNEQFF

d_call: .
clone_size: .
v_call: TRBV6-1
j_call: TRBJ1-4
cdr3_nt: TGTGCCAGCAGGGCCATACGCGGTGAAGGAGGTGCAACTAATGAAAAACTGTTTTTT
cdr3_aa: CASRAIRGEGGATNEKLFF

d_call: .
clone_size: .
v_call: TRBV7-2
j_call: TRBJ2-7
cdr3_nt: TGTGCCAGCAGCTCCCCGGGGTTCTACGAGCAGTACTTC
cdr3_aa: CASSSPGFYEQYF

d_call: TRBD2
clone_size: few
v_call: TRBV5-1
j_call: TRBJ2-7
cdr3_nt: TGCGCCAGCAGCTTGGTAGCGGGAGAGACCTACGAGCAGTACTTC
cdr3_aa: CASSLVAGETYEQYF

d_call: .
clone_size: few
v_call: TRBV28
j_call: TRBJ2-7
cdr3_nt: TGTGCCAGCCTTCGGGGGGCAAGCTCCTACGAGCAGTACTTC
cdr3_aa: CASLRGASSYEQYF

d_call: .
clone_size: .
v_call: TRBV4-2
j_call: TRBJ2-7
cdr3_nt: TGTGCCAGCAGCCAAGATGTAGGGGGGTCCTACGAGCAGTACTTC
cdr3_aa: CASSQDVGGSYEQYF

d_call: TRBD2
clone_size: few
v_call: TRBV6-5
j_call: TRBJ2-5
cdr3_nt: TGTGCCAGCAGTTACGGGACTAGCGGGAGTAGGGGAGAGACCCAGTACTTC
cdr3_aa: CASSYGTSGSRGETQYF

d_call: .
clone_size: few
v_call: TRBV7-2
j_call: TRBJ2-7
cdr3_nt: TGTGCCAGCAGCCAAATAGGGGGGGACGGCTCCTACGAGCAGTACTTC
cdr3_aa: CASSQIGGDGSYEQYF

d_call: .
clone_size: many
v_call: TRBV5-1
j_call: TRBJ2-5
cdr3_nt: TGCGCCAGCAGCTTGGTAATTGGCGGGGAGACCCAGTACTTC
cdr3_aa: CASSLVIGGETQYF

d_call: .
clone_size: .
v_call: TRBV25-1
j_call: TRBJ1-1
cdr3_nt: TGTGCCAGCAGTGAGGTGGCCAGCACTGAAGCTTTCTTT
cdr3_aa: CASSEVASTEAFF

d_call: .
clone_size: .
v_call: TRBV12-3/TRBV12-4
j_call: TRBJ2-7
cdr3_nt: TGTGCCAGCAGTCGAGGACCCATCTCCGAGCAGTACTTC
cdr3_aa: CASSRGPISEQYF

d_call: .
clone_size: few
v_call: TRBV5-1
j_call: TRBJ2-5
cdr3_nt: TGCGCCAGCAGCTTGGTAGAAATCCGTTCGTCGGAGACCCAGTACTTC
cdr3_aa: CASSLVEIRSSETQYF

d_call: .
clone_size: .
v_call: TRBV7-9
j_call: TRBJ2-1
cdr3_nt: TGTGCCAGCAGCCCGCTCAGGGGTAGCTCCTACAATGAGCAGTTCTTC
cdr3_aa: CASSPLRGSSYNEQFF

d_call: .
clone_size: .
v_call: TRBV2
j_call: TRBJ1-1
cdr3_nt: TGTGCCAGCAGTGAAGGCAATACAGGGTTCCGGGCTTTCTTT
cdr3_aa: CASSEGNTGFRAFF

d_call: TRBD2
clone_size: few
v_call: TRBV5-1
j_call: TRBJ2-1
cdr3_nt: TGCGCCAGCAGCCAGGGACTAGCGCCTACTTCCTACAATGAGCAGTTCTTC
cdr3_aa: CASSQGLAPTSYNEQFF

d_call: TRBD1
clone_size: few
v_call: TRBV12-3/TRBV12-4
j_call: TRBJ2-7
cdr3_nt: TGTGCCAGCAGTCCGGGGACAGCTATCTCCTACGAGCAGTACTTC
cdr3_aa: CASSPGTAISYEQYF

d_call: .
clone_size: .
v_call: TRBV7-2
j_call: TRBJ1-6
cdr3_nt: TGTGCCAGCAGCTTAGGGGTAGGAGGGCCCAGGAATTCACCCCTCCACTTT
cdr3_aa: CASSLGVGGPRNSPLHF

d_call: .
clone_size: .
v_call: TRBV20-1
j_call: TRBJ2-3
cdr3_nt: TGCAGTGCTAGAGGGCAGAGCACAGATACGCAGTATTTT
cdr3_aa: CSARGQSTDTQYF

d_call: TRBD1
clone_size: few
v_call: TRBV28
j_call: TRBJ2-6
cdr3_nt: TGTGCCAGCAGTTCCGGGACAGGAAACTCTGGGGCCAACGTCCTGACTTTC
cdr3_aa: CASSSGTGNSGANVLTF

d_call: .
clone_size: few
v_call: TRBV7-2
j_call: TRBJ2-1
cdr3_nt: TGTGCCAGCAGCTTTTCCCGGTGGAATGAGCAGTTCTTC
cdr3_aa: CASSFSRWNEQFF

d_call: TRBD2
clone_size: .
v_call: TRBV20-1
j_call: TRBJ2-1
cdr3_nt: TGCAGTGCCCAGACTAGCTATGGGCAGTTCTTC
cdr3_aa: CSAQTSYGQFF